Presented here are 23 T cell receptor beta chains from one specimen sequenced in a study of patients and donors after allogeneic stem cell transplantation. TCRdb redid the calling of the RT-PCR reads with MiXCR, one entry per CDR3 protein. The sample lists 400,000 to 500,000 distinct CDR3 sequences, 16% occurring once. The material sequenced was blood, either unsorted or a sorted T cell fraction (not recorded which). The source is a human donor who was either an allogeneic HSCT recipient or a stem cell or donor lymphocyte infusion donor (not recorded which). It is not recorded whose cells these are; they may come from a transplant donor.

At least ten counts were recorded for this clonotype. The chain is built from TRBV6-1 and TRBJ1-1, with unresolved D. With 7 bases removed from V and 1 base from J, the gap between germline ends came to 13 bases. The CDR3 has 14 amino acids. The germline CDR1 and CDR2 sequences are MNHNS and SASEGT. The CDR3 DNA is TGTGCCAGCACTGTAGATGCGAGGAACACTGAAGCTTTCTTT. Residues: CASTVDARNTEAFF.

In this sample, this clonotype turned up a few times. V usage is TRBV11-1 and J usage is TRBJ2-5; 7 bases are a match to TRBD1. V gave up 0 bases and J gave up 2 bases; unmatched junction bases: 12. The CDR3 totals 18 residues. Germline values: CDR1 SGHAT, CDR2 FQDESV (reference sequence). This chain's CDR3 is CASSLARFPGQRQETQYF. The CDR3 DNA reads as TGTGCCAGCAGCTTAGCACGATTCCCGGGACAGCGTCAAGAGACCCAGTACTTC. The whole variable domain, filled in from reference TRBV11-1 and TRBJ2-5, reads EAEVAQSPRYKITEKSQAVAFWCDPISGHATLYWYRQILGQGPELLVQFQDESVVDDSQLPKDRFSAERLKGVDSTLKIQPAELGDSAMYLCASSLARFPGQRQETQYFGPGTRLLVL.

This clonotype was seen only a few times. The chain employs TRBV6-5 and TRBJ1-1; D may be TRBD1 (6 bases). The V gene's germline CDR1 is MNHEY and CDR2 SVGAGI. V was cut by 4 bases and J by 6 bases, with 21 bases left in between. The CDR3 is made up of 16 amino acids. The CDR3 DNA follows: TGTGCCAGCAGTTTTACAACGGGGGCGGGAGTCTCTGAAGCTTTCTTT. It codes for CASSFTTGAGVSEAFF.

This rearrangement joins TRBV6-2 or TRBV6-3 to TRBJ1-1; D ambiguous. Trimming shortened V by 2 bases and J by 1 base, and 8 bases separated the two germline ends. This CDR3 spans 14 amino acids. From germline, CDR1 is MNHEY and CDR2 SVGEGT. CDR3 residues: CASSYLGPNTEAFF. The CDR3 region has the DNA TGTGCCAGCAGTTACCTTGGACCGAACACTGAAGCTTTCTTT.

This clonotype was seen at least ten times. V gene TRBV5-1 combines with J gene TRBJ1-4, with 7 positions matching TRBD1. Germline loops: CDR1 SGHRS, CDR2 YFSETQ. CDR3 length: 14 amino acids. The trim removed 4 bases at V and 7 bases at J, leaving 7 bases unmatched. This CDR3 is CASSQGGGAEKLFF. CDR3 DNA: TGCGCCAGCAGCCAAGGGGGCGGCGCTGAAAAACTGTTTTTT.

The chain joins TRBV4-2 to TRBJ1-2, with D uncertain. Germline CDR1 LGHNA, CDR2 YNFKEQ. V dropped 3 bases and J dropped 8 bases, with 16 bases sitting between them. The CDR3 loop spans 14 amino acids. CDR3 sequence: CASSHPRTSQGYTF. The CDR3 nucleotides are TGTGCCAGCAGCCACCCCAGGACGTCTCAGGGCTACACCTTC.

The rearrangement uses TRBV7-9 and TRBJ2-1, with D perhaps matching TRBD1 (5 bases). Germline V gene data show CDR1 as SEHNR and CDR2 as FQNEAQ (reference sequence). Trimming left V 2 bases short and J 6 bases short, with 14 bases between. This CDR3 is built from 15 residues. Here the CDR3 DNA reads TGTGCCAGCAGCTTATCGGCAGGGTTCATCAATGAGCAGTTCTTC. Translation: CASSLSAGFINEQFF.

V and J are TRBV18 and TRBJ1-5, with 7 bases fitting TRBD1. Germline V gene data show CDR1 as KGHSH and CDR2 as LQKENI. J was trimmed by 0 bases and V by 7 bases; bases with no gene match: 6. CDR3 length equals 15 residues. In nucleotides, the CDR3 is TGTGCCAGCTTTCCCGGGACAGATAGCAATCAGCCCCAGCATTTT. Protein sequence: CASFPGTDSNQPQHF.

The chain links TRBV18 to TRBJ2-5; 14 positions agree with TRBD2. Germline assignment: CDR1 KGHSH and CDR2 LQKENI. V shed 6 bases and J 2 bases; nucleotides not matched to a gene: 5. CDR3 length: 16 amino acids. CDR3: CASSRTSGRFQETQYF. The CDR3 DNA is TGTGCCAGCTCCCGGACTAGCGGGAGGTTTCAAGAGACCCAGTACTTC.

The chain joins TRBV29-1 to TRBJ2-3, with D perhaps TRBD1 (6 bases). V was shortened by 7 bases and J by 0 bases, with 8 bases between the two germline ends. The CDR3 runs to 12 residues. Germline loops: CDR1 SQVTM, CDR2 ANQGSEA. In DNA, the CDR3 is TGCAGCGCCCAGGGGAGCACAGATACGCAGTATTTT. Encoded protein: CSAQGSTDTQYF.

V gene TRBV30 combines with J gene TRBJ2-2, with D unresolved. CDR3 length: 13 amino acids. With 2 bases removed from V and 2 bases from J, the gap between germline ends came to 6 bases. Germline CDR1 and CDR2: GTSNPN and SVGIG (reference sequence). This CDR3 reads CAWSTRNTGELFF. DNA of the CDR3: TGTGCCTGGAGTACTCGAAACACCGGGGAGCTGTTTTTT.

The gene calls are TRBV6-1 and TRBJ1-2, with 9 bases that match TRBD1. The germline V gene has CDR1 MNHNS and CDR2 SASEGT. This CDR3 is built from 14 residues. Trimming at V came to 7 bases and at J to 7 bases, leaving 10 bases not matched to a gene. CDR3 DNA: TGTGCCAGCAAAGGGACAGGGACTCGGGGTGGCTACACCTTC. Its translation is CASKGTGTRGGYTF.

This clonotype occurred a few times. This chain joins TRBV5-1 and TRBJ1-5; D is unclear. CDR3 size: 14 residues. Germline V lookup: CDR1 SGHRS, CDR2 YFSETQ. V dropped 4 bases and J dropped 5 bases, with 13 bases sitting between them. The CDR3 sequence: CASSPEGSDQPQHF. DNA for the CDR3: TGCGCCAGCAGCCCCGAGGGCAGCGATCAGCCCCAGCATTTT.

This clonotype occurred many times. The chain combines TRBV6-5 with TRBJ2-3; D is undetermined. V lost 6 bases and J lost 6, with 7 bases in between. Per germline, CDR1 MNHEY and CDR2 SVGAGI. The CDR3 covers 11 residues. The CDR3 region is CASRAADTQYF. The CDR3 DNA is TGTGCCAGCAGGGCGGCCGATACGCAGTATTTT.

This clonotype has only a few counts. V usage is TRBV6-1 and J usage is TRBJ1-2, with D unresolved. Trimming took off 0 bases at V and 2 bases at J, with 10 bases between the two ends. Germline CDR1 is MNHNS and CDR2 is SASEGT. The CDR3 is 15 amino acids. The CDR3 spells CASSEAVPTNYGYTF. The CDR3 coding sequence is TGTGCCAGCAGTGAAGCTGTACCAACAAACTATGGCTACACCTTC.

This clonotype has more than one count but fewer than ten. This sequence joins TRBV6-1 and TRBJ1-2; 9 bases match TRBD1. CDR3 length equals 15 residues. Germline assignment: CDR1 MNHNS and CDR2 SASEGT. V was pared by 2 bases and J by 7 bases, with 8 bases of the junction left unmatched. CDR3 DNA sequence: TGTGCCAGCAGTGAACACGGTTCGGGACAGGGTGGCTACACCTTC. Translated: CASSEHGSGQGGYTF.

The chain recombines TRBV4-3 with TRBJ2-1; tentatively, D is TRBD1 (6 bases). V was pared by 3 bases and J by 7 bases, with 16 bases between. The CDR3 sequence is 15 residues long. Germline CDR1 reads LGHNA; CDR2 reads YSLEER. The CDR3 region has the DNA TGCGCCAGCAGCCACGGGCAGGGGTCTGGTAATGAGCAGTTCTTC. This encodes CASSHGQGSGNEQFF.

The V and J genes are TRBV28 and TRBJ2-1, with 9 nucleotides matching TRBD2. This CDR3 region has 17 residues. CDR1 and CDR2 (germline): MDHEN, SYDVKM. The ends lost 2 bases at V and 4 bases at J; junction bases unmatched: 9. The CDR3 spells CASSLRRGGYKYNEQFF. In DNA, the CDR3 is TGTGCCAGCAGTTTAAGGCGGGGGGGCTATAAATACAATGAGCAGTTCTTC.

V is TRBV2 and J is TRBJ2-5; possible D gene TRBD2, 5 bases. CDR3 length equals 12 residues. V dropped 6 bases and J dropped 4 bases, with 9 bases sitting between them. CDR1 is SNHLY, CDR2 FYNNEI, per germline. CDR3 residues: CASRRVGETQYF. The CDR3 DNA follows: TGTGCCAGCAGGAGGGTAGGAGAGACCCAGTACTTC.

CDR3 amino acids: CASSPGAGTDTQYF. For the CDR3, the DNA is TGTGCCAGCTCACCTGGAGCGGGGACAGATACGCAGTATTTT. J is TRBJ2-3 and V is TRBV18, with 7 bases that match TRBD2. V was pared by 3 bases and J by 3 bases, with 3 bases of the junction left unmatched. Germline-derived CDR1 and CDR2 are KGHSH and LQKENI. This CDR3 is built from 14 residues.

This clonotype was counted ten times or more. The junction shows a germline mismatch at one end, possibly a read error. This CDR3 reads CASSATSGGYNEQFF. The DNA of the CDR3 is TGTGCTAGCAGCGCGACTAGCGGGGGGTACAATGAGCAGTTCTTC. The rearrangement joins TRBV7-7 to TRBJ2-1, with TRBD2 identical over 13 bases. Germline lookup yields CDR1 SSHAT and CDR2 FNYEAQ (reference sequence). This CDR3 is built from 15 residues.

This clonotype showed up just a few times. Here the CDR3 DNA reads TGTGCCAGCAGCTTACTGGGCGGGACTTACCAAGAGACCCAGTACTTC. Translating gives CASSLLGGTYQETQYF. The chain is built from TRBV7-9 and TRBJ2-5, with a weak D call TRBD2 (6 bases). CDR1 and CDR2 from the germline V gene are SEHNR and FQNEAQ (reference sequence). CDR3 length: 16 amino acids. The V and J ends lost 2 bases and 0 bases respectively, with 13 bases between them.

Many counts were recorded for this clonotype. V gene TRBV20-1 combines with J gene TRBJ2-5; D is perhaps TRBD1 or TRBD2 (5 bases each). V dropped 1 base and J dropped 5 bases, with 11 bases sitting between them. Germline CDR1 reads DFQATT; CDR2 reads SNEGSKA (reference sequence). The CDR3 has 13 amino acids. DNA for the CDR3: TGCAGTGCTAGAGGGGACCCCCAGGAGACCCAGTACTTC. The encoded protein is CSARGDPQETQYF.